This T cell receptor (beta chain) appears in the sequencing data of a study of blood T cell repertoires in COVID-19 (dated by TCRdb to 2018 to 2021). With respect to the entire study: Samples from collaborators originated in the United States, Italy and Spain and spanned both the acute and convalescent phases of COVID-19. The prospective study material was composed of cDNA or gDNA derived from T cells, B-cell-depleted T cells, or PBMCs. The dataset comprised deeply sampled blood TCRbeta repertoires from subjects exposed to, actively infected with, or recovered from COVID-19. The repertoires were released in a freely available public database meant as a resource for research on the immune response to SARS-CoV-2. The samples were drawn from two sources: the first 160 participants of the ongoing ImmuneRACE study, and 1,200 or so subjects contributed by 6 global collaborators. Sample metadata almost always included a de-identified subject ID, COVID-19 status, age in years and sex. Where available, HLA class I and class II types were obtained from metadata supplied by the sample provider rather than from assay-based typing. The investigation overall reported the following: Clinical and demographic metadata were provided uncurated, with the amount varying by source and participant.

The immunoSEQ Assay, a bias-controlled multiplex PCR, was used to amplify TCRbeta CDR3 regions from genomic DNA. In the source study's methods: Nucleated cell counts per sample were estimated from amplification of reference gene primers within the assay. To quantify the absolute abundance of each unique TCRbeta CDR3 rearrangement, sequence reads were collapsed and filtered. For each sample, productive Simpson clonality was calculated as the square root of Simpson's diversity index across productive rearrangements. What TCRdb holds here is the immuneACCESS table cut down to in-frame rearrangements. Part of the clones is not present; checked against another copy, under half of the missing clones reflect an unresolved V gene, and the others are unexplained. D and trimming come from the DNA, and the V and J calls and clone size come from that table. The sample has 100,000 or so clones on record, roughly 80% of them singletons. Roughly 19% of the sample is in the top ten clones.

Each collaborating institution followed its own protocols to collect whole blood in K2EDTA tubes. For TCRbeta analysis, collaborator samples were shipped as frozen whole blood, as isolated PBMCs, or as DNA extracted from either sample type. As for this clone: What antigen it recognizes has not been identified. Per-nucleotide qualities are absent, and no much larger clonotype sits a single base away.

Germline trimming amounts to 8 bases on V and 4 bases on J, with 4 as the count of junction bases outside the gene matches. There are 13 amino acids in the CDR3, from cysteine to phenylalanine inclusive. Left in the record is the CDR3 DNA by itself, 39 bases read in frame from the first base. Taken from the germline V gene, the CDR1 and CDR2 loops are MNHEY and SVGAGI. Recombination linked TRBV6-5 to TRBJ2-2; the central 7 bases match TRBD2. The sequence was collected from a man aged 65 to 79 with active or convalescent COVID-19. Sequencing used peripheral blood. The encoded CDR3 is CASGAGTTGELFF. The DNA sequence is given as TGTGCCAGCGGAGCGGGAACCACCGGGGAGCTGTTTTTT.